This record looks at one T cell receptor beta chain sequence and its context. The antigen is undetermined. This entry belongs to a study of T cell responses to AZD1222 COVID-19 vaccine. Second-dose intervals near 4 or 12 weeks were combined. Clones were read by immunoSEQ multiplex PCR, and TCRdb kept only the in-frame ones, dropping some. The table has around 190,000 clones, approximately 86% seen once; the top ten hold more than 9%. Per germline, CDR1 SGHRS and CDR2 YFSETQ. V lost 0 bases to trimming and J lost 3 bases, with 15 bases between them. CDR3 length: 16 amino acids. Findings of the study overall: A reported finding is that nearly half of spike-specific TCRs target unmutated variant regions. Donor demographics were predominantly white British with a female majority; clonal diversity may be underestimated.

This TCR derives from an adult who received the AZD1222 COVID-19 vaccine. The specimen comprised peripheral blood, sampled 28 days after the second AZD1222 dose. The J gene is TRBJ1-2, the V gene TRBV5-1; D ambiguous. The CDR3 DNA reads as TGCGCCAGCAGCTTGGCCCGCGTCGGGGTGGACTATGGCTACACCTTC. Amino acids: CASSLARVGVDYGYTF. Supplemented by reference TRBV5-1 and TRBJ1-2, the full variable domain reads KAGVTQTPRYLIKTRGQQVTLSCSPISGHRSVSWYQQTPGQGLQFLFEYFSETQRNKGNFPGRFSGRQFSNSRSEMNVSTLELGDSALYLCASSLARVGVDYGYTFGSGTRLTVV.